The 29 T cell receptor beta chains presented below share a single source sample, sequenced in a study of shared clonotypes between healthy human individuals. Only CD45RO-negative cells positively selected for CCR7 counted as naive CD8 cells, so terminally differentiated effector memory CD45RA+ cells were excluded. TCRdb's table, derived via immunoSEQ multiplex PCR, lists solely in-frame clones and lacks some. The profile shows about 2 million clones, approximately 95% of them singletons. The sequenced sample consisted of naive CD8+ T cells sorted from blood. These receptor sequences come from a man aged 18 to 35 in good health.

The chain employs TRBV13 and TRBJ2-7; TRBD2 might be the D (6 bases). CDR3 length: 13 residues. V was trimmed by 5 bases and J by 7 bases, leaving 15 bases between them. Per germline, CDR1 PRHDT and CDR2 FYEKMQ (reference sequence). The CDR3 DNA sequence: TGTGCCAGCAGCCCCCCCACGGCGGGGGAGCAGTACTTC. As protein: CASSPPTAGEQYF.

The chain uses TRBV7-2 and TRBJ1-5; tentatively, D is TRBD1 (6 bases). Germline values: CDR1 SGHTA, CDR2 FQGNSA. Trimming removed 1 base from V and 7 bases from J, with 11 bases in between. This CDR3 is built from 14 residues. The chain's CDR3 is CASSLGDTRQPQHF. DNA of the CDR3: TGTGCCAGCAGCTTAGGGGACACGCGGCAGCCCCAGCATTTT. The whole variable domain, filled in from reference TRBV7-2 and TRBJ1-5, reads GAGVSQSPSNKVTEKGKDVELRCDPISGHTALYWYRQSLGQGLEFLIYFQGNSAPDKSGLPSDRFSAERTGGSVSTLTIQRTQQEDSAVYLCASSLGDTRQPQHFGDGTRLSIL.

The V gene is TRBV6-5, the J gene TRBJ2-7, with D maybe TRBD2 (5 bases). The CDR3 length is 15 residues. Trimming shortened V by 6 bases and J by 2 bases, and 17 bases separated the two germline ends. Germline V gives CDR1 MNHEY, CDR2 SVGAGI. CDR3 region: CASRSMAGSAYEQYF. In DNA form, the CDR3 reads TGTGCCAGCAGGTCCATGGCGGGTTCGGCCTACGAGCAGTACTTC.

V gene TRBV13 combines with J gene TRBJ2-1, with a possible D match to TRBD2 (6 bases). V dropped 4 bases and J dropped 5 bases, with 12 bases sitting between them. The CDR3 totals 14 residues. CDR1 PRHDT and CDR2 FYEKMQ come from the germline V gene (reference sequence). CDR3 bases: TGTGCCAGCAGCTCCCAGGGACTTCACAATGAGCAGTTCTTC. It specifies CASSSQGLHNEQFF.

The rearrangement uses TRBV7-9 and TRBJ1-4; 7 bases are shared with TRBD1. The ends lost 1 base at V and 3 bases at J; junction bases unmatched: 2. The germline V gene has CDR1 SEHNR and CDR2 FQNEAQ (reference sequence). There are 15 residues in the CDR3. CDR3 in DNA: TGTGCCAGCAGCTTAGAGGGGGCAGCTAATGAAAAACTGTTTTTT. Its translation is CASSLEGAANEKLFF.

About this clone itself: Other DNA sequences in the same sample also yield this CDR3. This rearrangement joins TRBV27 to TRBJ2-2; D not resolved. The V end was cut by 2 bases, the J end by 5 bases, with 6 bases between. In germline, CDR1 is MNHEY, CDR2 SMNVEV (reference sequence). The CDR3 sequence is 13 residues long. The CDR3 DNA is TGTGCCAGCAGTTTACCCGGGACCGGGGAGCTGTTTTTT. Its protein is CASSLPGTGELFF.

This chain links TRBV28 with TRBJ2-3; D might be TRBD2 (6 bases). V was cut by 2 bases and J by 4 bases, with 10 bases left in between. Germline V CDR1 and CDR2: MDHEN, SYDVKM. This CDR3 comprises 14 residues. The CDR3 DNA is TGTGCCAGCAGTTTACTGGGGGGTTCAGATACGCAGTATTTT. As protein: CASSLLGGSDTQYF.

J is TRBJ1-1 and V is TRBV11-2; D unresolved. Looked up from germline, CDR1 is SGHAT and CDR2 is FQNNGV. The CDR3 is 13 amino acids. The V gene lost 7 bases and the J gene lost 4 bases, with 13 bases spanning the gap. The CDR3 here is CASKRDSGTEAFF. Written as DNA, the CDR3 is TGTGCCAGCAAGAGGGATTCGGGCACTGAAGCTTTCTTT.

The genes are TRBV5-6 and TRBJ2-3, with a weak D call TRBD2 (6 bases). The CDR3 contains 16 residues. Germline CDR1 is SGHDT and CDR2 is YYEEEE. V was pared by 0 bases and J by 3 bases, with 14 bases between. The CDR3 nucleotides read TGTGCCAGCAGCTTGGAAGGAGGTGGGGGGACAGATACGCAGTATTTT. It translates to CASSLEGGGGTDTQYF.

The V call is TRBV29-1, the J call TRBJ2-1; possibly TRBD2 for D (5 bases). Germline CDR1 and CDR2: SQVTM and ANQGSEA. Trimming pared 7 bases from V and 7 bases from J, leaving 23 bases between. CDR3 size: 15 residues. Written as DNA, the CDR3 is TGCAGCGCAGAAATTCCCGCGCCATCGGGGAATGAGCAGTTCTTC. It is translated as CSAEIPAPSGNEQFF.

The chain recombines TRBV19 with TRBJ2-1; D may be TRBD2 (6 bases). Trimming removed 1 base at V and 0 bases at J, with 10 bases between. Germline V gives CDR1 LNHDA, CDR2 SQIVND (reference sequence). The CDR3 has 16 residues. The DNA for the CDR3 is TGTGCCAGTAGTATAGTGGGCGGGGTCTCCTACAATGAGCAGTTCTTC. It translates to CASSIVGGVSYNEQFF.

The V call is TRBV29-1, the J call TRBJ1-1; D unresolved. The CDR3 contains 14 residues. CDR1 and CDR2 (germline): SQVTM, ANQGSEA. The V gene lost 0 bases and the J gene lost 5 bases, with 13 bases spanning the gap. For the CDR3, the DNA is TGCAGCGTTGAAGATGCGTCAACGGGTACTGAAGCTTTCTTT. Its translation: CSVEDASTGTEAFF.

The chain uses TRBV25-1 and TRBJ1-6; possible D gene TRBD1, 6 bases. Germline loops: CDR1 MGHDK, CDR2 SYGVNS. The CDR3 extends over 16 amino acids. V shed 4 bases and J shed 9 bases, with 19 bases lying between them. The CDR3 DNA reads as TGTGCCAGCAGTGGACTAACAGGGTTAGCGGGTTCACCCCTCCACTTT. Translated, it gives CASSGLTGLAGSPLHF.

The chain carries TRBV27 and TRBJ1-6, with TRBD1 as a possible D gene (5 bases). CDR1 and CDR2 from the germline V gene are MNHEY and SMNVEV (reference sequence). The ends were cut back, 8 bases at V and 4 bases at J, with 18 bases in the middle. This CDR3 has 16 amino acids. CDR3 sequence: CASRPGGLQYNSPLHF. In DNA form, the CDR3 reads TGTGCCAGCCGACCTGGGGGACTGCAATATAATTCACCCCTCCACTTT.

Remarks on this clone: Distinct nucleotide sequences in the sample also encode this CDR3. The chain combines TRBV4-1 with TRBJ1-5; D gene uncertain. Germline-derived CDR1 and CDR2 are MGHRA and YSYEKL. This CDR3 is built from 16 residues. Trimming shortened V by 0 bases and J by 0 bases, and 9 bases separated the two germline ends. The CDR3 loop reads CASSQEGGYSNQPQHF. The CDR3 nucleotides are TGCGCCAGCAGCCAAGAAGGCGGGTATAGCAATCAGCCCCAGCATTTT.

With regard to this clone: A junction end diverges from the germline sequence, so it may reflect a read error. The chain employs TRBV10-3 and TRBJ1-2; a weak D match, TRBD1 (5 bases). Germline CDR1 reads ENHRY; CDR2 reads SYGVKD. The CDR3 is 11 amino acids. Here the CDR3 reads CATAGDFFNEF. The CDR3 DNA reads as TGTGCCACAGCGGGGGACTTCTTTAACGAGTTC.

The chain is built from TRBV25-1 and TRBJ2-1; a weak D match, TRBD2 (6 bases). Trimming took 4 bases from V and 3 from J, leaving 16 bases between them. This CDR3 region has 16 residues. Germline CDR1 MGHDK, CDR2 SYGVNS. The CDR3 DNA reads TGTGCCAGCAGTGCCCGGGACTCCTTATTCTACAATGAGCAGTTCTTC. Amino acids: CASSARDSLFYNEQFF.

The V gene is TRBV10-3, the J gene TRBJ2-3; 9 positions agree with TRBD1. The CDR3 totals 12 residues. Germline CDR1 is ENHRY and CDR2 is SYGVKD. V shed 11 bases and J 5 bases; nucleotides not matched to a gene: 5. The CDR3 sequence: CAAQGAGDTQYF. The CDR3 nucleotides read TGTGCCGCACAGGGGGCTGGAGATACGCAGTATTTT.

Written as DNA, the CDR3 is TGCGCCAGCAGCCAAGTGGGGGGCGGTCCTTTATACGAGCAGTACTTC. Amino acids: CASSQVGGGPLYEQYF. The rearrangement links TRBV4-1 to TRBJ2-7; perhaps D is TRBD1 or TRBD2 (6 bases each). Between the trimmed V and J ends, which lost 1 base and 4 bases, there was a span of 17 bases. The germline V gene encodes CDR1 MGHRA and CDR2 YSYEKL. The CDR3 totals 16 residues.

The chain joins TRBV13 to TRBJ1-3; the match to TRBD1 covers 8 bases. Germline loops: CDR1 PRHDT, CDR2 FYEKMQ (reference sequence). V trimming: 4 bases; J trimming: 2 bases; junction bases outside the gene matches: 7. The CDR3 consists of 16 residues. The DNA for the CDR3 is TGTGCCAGCAGCTCCAGACAGGGGACCACTGGAAACACCATATATTTT. This encodes CASSSRQGTTGNTIYF.

The chain has TRBV5-1 and TRBJ2-2, with 7 bases identical to TRBD2. There are 16 residues in the CDR3. Germline CDR1 is SGHRS and CDR2 is YFSETQ. With V trimmed by 1 base and J by 3 bases, 6 bases remained unmatched. CDR3 protein: CASSLSGRRDTGELFF. CDR3 in DNA: TGCGCCAGCAGCTTGTCCGGGAGGAGGGACACCGGGGAGCTGTTTTTT.

J is TRBJ2-1 and V is TRBV9; D remains unclear. Trimming took off 4 bases at V and 6 bases at J, with 8 bases between the two ends. This CDR3 has 12 residues. Germline CDR1 and CDR2: SGDLS and YYNGEE. CDR3 sequence (DNA): TGTGCCAGCAGCTCTATGGGCAATGAGCAGTTCTTC. Residues: CASSSMGNEQFF.

The chain uses TRBV7-2 and TRBJ1-1; D is undetermined. Trimming took 5 bases from V and 1 from J, leaving 8 bases between them. Germline assignment: CDR1 SGHTA and CDR2 FQGNSA. CDR3 length equals 13 residues. The CDR3 here is CASSQHGNTEAFF. DNA for the CDR3: TGTGCCAGCAGCCAACACGGGAACACTGAAGCTTTCTTT.

This chain links TRBV7-9 with TRBJ2-1; 10 nucleotides agree with TRBD1. The germline gives CDR1 SEHNR, CDR2 FQNEAQ (reference sequence). The CDR3 covers 16 residues. V lost 4 bases to trimming and J lost 9 bases; unmatched junction nucleotides: 12. The CDR3 bases are TGTGCCAGCAGCTCCCCGGGACAGGGGTCTAAGGGTGAGCAGTTCTTC. It encodes CASSSPGQGSKGEQFF.

V usage is TRBV4-3 and J usage is TRBJ2-2; TRBD1 might be the D (6 bases). This CDR3 has 15 residues. The germline V gene has CDR1 LGHNA and CDR2 YSLEER. V was shortened by 4 bases and J by 0 bases, with 9 bases between the two germline ends. Written as DNA, the CDR3 is TGCGCCAGCAGCCCGGGACATACGAACACCGGGGAGCTGTTTTTT. Protein: CASSPGHTNTGELFF.

The genes are TRBV13 and TRBJ2-5; 8 positions agree with TRBD2. V was pared by 5 bases and J by 4 bases, with 9 bases of the junction left unmatched. The length of the CDR3 is 15 residues. CDR1 and CDR2 from the germline V gene are PRHDT and FYEKMQ (reference sequence). The DNA for the CDR3 is TGTGCCAGCAGCCGAGCGGGGGAGTATGGAGAGACCCAGTACTTC. Amino acids: CASSRAGEYGETQYF.

J is TRBJ2-1 and V is TRBV5-4, with a tentative D call TRBD2 (6 bases). The CDR3 has 14 amino acids. With 4 bases removed from V and 8 bases from J, the gap between germline ends came to 16 bases. CDR1 and CDR2 (germline): SGHNT, YYREEE (reference sequence). CDR3 amino acids: CASSLGLAEDEQFF. Here the CDR3 DNA reads TGTGCCAGCAGCCTGGGACTCGCCGAAGATGAGCAGTTCTTC.

V usage is TRBV28 and J usage is TRBJ2-2; perhaps TRBD1 as D (5 bases). Germline CDR1 MDHEN, CDR2 SYDVKM. The V end lost 6 bases, the J end lost 6 bases, and 8 bases lay between the germline ends. The CDR3 runs to 12 residues. The CDR3, as DNA: TGTGCCAGCAGCAGGGTCCCCGGGGAGCTGTTTTTT. Amino acids: CASSRVPGELFF.

The genes are TRBV4-1 and TRBJ2-7; the D call may be TRBD1 or TRBD2 (5 bases each). The CDR3 extends over 13 amino acids. Germline CDR1 MGHRA, CDR2 YSYEKL. Trimming pared 2 bases from V and 7 bases from J, leaving 12 bases between. The CDR3 loop reads CASSQPLGVEQYF. In DNA, the CDR3 is TGCGCCAGCAGCCAACCTTTGGGGGTGGAGCAGTACTTC.